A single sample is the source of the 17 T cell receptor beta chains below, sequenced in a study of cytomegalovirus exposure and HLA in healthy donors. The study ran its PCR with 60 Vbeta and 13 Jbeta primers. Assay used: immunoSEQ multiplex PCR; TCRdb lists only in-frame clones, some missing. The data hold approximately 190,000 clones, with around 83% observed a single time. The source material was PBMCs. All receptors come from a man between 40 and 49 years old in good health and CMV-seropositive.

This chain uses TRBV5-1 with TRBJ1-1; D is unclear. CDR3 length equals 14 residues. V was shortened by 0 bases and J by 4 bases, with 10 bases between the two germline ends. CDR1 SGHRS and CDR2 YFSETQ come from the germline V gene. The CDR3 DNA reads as TGCGCCAGCAGCTTGGGAGGAGGGAGCACTGAAGCTTTCTTT. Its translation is CASSLGGGSTEAFF.

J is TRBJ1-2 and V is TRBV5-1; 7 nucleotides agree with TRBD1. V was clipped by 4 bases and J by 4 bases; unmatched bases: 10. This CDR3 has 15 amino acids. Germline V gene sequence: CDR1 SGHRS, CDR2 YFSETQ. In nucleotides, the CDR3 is TGCGCCAGCAGCGTCGGGGACAGCTTCTCCTATGGCTACACCTTC. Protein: CASSVGDSFSYGYTF.

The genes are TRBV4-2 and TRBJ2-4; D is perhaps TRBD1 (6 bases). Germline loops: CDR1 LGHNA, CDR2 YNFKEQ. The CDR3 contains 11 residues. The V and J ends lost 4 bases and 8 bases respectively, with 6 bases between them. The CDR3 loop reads CASSPGDIQYF. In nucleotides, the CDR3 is TGTGCCAGCAGCCCAGGGGACATTCAGTACTTC.

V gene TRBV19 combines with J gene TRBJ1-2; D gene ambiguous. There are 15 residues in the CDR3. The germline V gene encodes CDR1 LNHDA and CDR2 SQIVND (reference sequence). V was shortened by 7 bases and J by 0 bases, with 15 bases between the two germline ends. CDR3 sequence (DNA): TGTGCCAGTACCGACGGGAGGCAGCCTAACTATGGCTACACCTTC. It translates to CASTDGRQPNYGYTF.

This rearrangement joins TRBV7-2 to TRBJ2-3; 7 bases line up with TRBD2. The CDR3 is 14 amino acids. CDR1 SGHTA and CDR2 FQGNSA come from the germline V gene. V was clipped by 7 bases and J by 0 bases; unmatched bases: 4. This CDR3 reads CASTISGSTDTQYF. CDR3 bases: TGTGCCAGCACCATTAGCGGGAGCACAGATACGCAGTATTTT.

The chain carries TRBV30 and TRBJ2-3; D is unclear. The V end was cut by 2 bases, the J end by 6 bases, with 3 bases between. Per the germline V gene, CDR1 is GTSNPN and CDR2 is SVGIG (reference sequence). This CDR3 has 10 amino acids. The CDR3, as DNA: TGTGCCTGGAGTCGGGATACGCAGTATTTT. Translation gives CAWSRDTQYF.

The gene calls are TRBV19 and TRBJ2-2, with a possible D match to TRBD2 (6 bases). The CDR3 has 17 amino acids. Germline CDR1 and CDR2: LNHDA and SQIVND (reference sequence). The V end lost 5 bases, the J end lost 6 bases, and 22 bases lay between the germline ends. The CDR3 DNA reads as TGTGCCAGTAGTTTCTTTCTAGCGAGAGAGATGTCCGGGGAGCTGTTTTTT. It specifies CASSFFLAREMSGELFF.

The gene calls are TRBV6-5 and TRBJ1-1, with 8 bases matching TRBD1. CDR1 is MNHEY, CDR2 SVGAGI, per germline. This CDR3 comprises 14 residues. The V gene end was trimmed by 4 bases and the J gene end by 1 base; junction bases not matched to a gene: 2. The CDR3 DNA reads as TGTGCCAGCAGTTTTGGGACAGGGAACACTGAAGCTTTCTTT. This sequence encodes CASSFGTGNTEAFF.

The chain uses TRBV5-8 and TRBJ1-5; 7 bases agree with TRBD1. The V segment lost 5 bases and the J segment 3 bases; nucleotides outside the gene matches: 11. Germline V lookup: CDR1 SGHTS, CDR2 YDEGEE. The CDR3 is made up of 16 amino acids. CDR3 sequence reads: CASSRMTGISNQPQHF. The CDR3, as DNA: TGTGCCAGCAGTAGGATGACAGGGATCTCCAATCAGCCCCAGCATTTT.

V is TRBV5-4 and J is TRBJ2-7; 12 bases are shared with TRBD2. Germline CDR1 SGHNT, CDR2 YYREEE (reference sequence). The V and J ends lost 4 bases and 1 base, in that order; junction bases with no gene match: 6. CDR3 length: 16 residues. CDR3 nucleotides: TGTGCCAGCAGCCCTACTAGCGGGAGGCCTTCCTACGAGCAGTACTTC. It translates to CASSPTSGRPSYEQYF.

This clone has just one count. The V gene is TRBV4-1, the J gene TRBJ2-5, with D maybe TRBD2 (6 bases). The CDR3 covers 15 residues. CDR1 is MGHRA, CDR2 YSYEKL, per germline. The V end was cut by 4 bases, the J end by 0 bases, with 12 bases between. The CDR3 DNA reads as TGCGCCAGCAGCCGAGGGGAGGTGTACCAAGAGACCCAGTACTTC. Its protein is CASSRGEVYQETQYF.

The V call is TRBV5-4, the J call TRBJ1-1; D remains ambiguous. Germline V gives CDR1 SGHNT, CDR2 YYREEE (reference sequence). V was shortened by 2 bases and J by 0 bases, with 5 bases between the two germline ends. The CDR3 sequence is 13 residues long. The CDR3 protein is CASSLTVNTEAFF. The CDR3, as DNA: TGTGCCAGCAGCTTAACAGTGAACACTGAAGCTTTCTTT. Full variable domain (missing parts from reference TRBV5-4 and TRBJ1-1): ETGVTQSPTHLIKTRGQQVTLRCSSQSGHNTVSWYQQALGQGPQFIFQYYREEENGRGNFPPRFSGLQFPNYSSELNVNALELDDSALYLCASSLTVNTEAFFGQGTRLTVV.

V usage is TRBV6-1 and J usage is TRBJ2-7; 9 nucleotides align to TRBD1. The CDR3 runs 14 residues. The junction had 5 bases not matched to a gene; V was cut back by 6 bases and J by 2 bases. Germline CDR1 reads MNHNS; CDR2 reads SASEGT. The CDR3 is CASRGTGSAYEQYF. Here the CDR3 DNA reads TGTGCCAGCAGGGGGACAGGGAGTGCCTACGAGCAGTACTTC.

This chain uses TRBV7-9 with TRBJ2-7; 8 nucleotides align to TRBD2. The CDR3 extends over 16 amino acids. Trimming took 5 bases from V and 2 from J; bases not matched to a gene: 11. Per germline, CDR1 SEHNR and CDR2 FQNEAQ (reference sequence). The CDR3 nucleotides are TGTGCCAGCAGCCCGCGGGGGGCAGGCCTTACCTACGAGCAGTACTTC. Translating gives CASSPRGAGLTYEQYF.

The CDR3 DNA reads as TGTGCCAGCAGTGAAAAGGGGAACTATGGCTACACCTTC. The encoded protein is CASSEKGNYGYTF. V usage is TRBV2 and J usage is TRBJ1-2; D possibly corresponds to TRBD1 (5 bases). This CDR3 region has 13 residues. Germline CDR1 reads SNHLY; CDR2 reads FYNNEI. The V gene lost 2 bases and the J gene lost 2 bases, with 6 bases spanning the gap.

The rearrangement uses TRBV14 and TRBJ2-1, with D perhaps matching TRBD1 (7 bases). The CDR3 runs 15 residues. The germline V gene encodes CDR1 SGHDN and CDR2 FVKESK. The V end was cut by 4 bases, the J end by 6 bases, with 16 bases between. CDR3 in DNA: TGTGCCAGCAGCCCGGACAGGATTAGCGGCAATGAGCAGTTCTTC. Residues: CASSPDRISGNEQFF. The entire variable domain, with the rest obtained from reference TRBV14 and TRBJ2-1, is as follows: EAGVTQFPSHSVIEKGQTVTLRCDPISGHDNLYWYRRVMGKEIKFLLHFVKESKQDESGMPNNRFLAERTGGTYSTLKVQPAELEDSGVYFCASSPDRISGNEQFFGPGTRLTVL.

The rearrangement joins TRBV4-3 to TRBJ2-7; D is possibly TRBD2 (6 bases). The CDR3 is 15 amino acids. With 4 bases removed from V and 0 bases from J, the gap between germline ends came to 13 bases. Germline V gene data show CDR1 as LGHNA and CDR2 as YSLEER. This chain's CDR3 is CASSLSGQSSYEQYF. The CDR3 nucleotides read TGCGCCAGCAGCCTTAGCGGACAAAGCTCCTACGAGCAGTACTTC.